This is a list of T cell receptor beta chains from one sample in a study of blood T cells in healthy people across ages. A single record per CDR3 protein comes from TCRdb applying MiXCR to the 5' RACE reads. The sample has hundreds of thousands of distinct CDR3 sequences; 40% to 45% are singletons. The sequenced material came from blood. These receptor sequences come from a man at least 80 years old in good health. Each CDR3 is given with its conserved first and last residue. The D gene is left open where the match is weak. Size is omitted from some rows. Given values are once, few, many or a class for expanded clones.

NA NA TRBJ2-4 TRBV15 TGTGCCACCAGTAACCAAGCCAAAAACATTCAGTACTTC CATSNQAKNIQYF
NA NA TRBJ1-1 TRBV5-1 TGCGCCAGCAGCTTGTCCGGAGTGGACACTGAAGCTTTCTTT CASSLSGVDTEAFF
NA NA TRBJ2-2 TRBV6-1 TGTGCCTGCAAGATGGACAGGAACACCGGGGAGCTGTTTTTT CACKMDRNTGELFF
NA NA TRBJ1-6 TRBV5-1 TGCGCCAGCAGCAGAGAATCCAGGGAGCCCAATTCACCCCTCCACTTT CASSRESREPNSPLHF
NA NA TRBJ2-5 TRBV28 TGTGCCAGCAGTTTGTCGGGGGGCTTACAAGAGACCCAGTACTTC CASSLSGGLQETQYF
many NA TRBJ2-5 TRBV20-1 TGCAGTGCTGTGGCGGGCGGGTTACAAGAGACCCAGTACTTC CSAVAGGLQETQYF
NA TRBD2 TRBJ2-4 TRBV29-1 TGCAGCGCCAACTTACAGCGGGAGTGGTCCAAAAACATTCAGTACTTC CSANLQREWSKNIQYF
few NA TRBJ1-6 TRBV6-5 TGTGCCAGCAGTTTGGGGATCTTCGCCAATTCACCCCTCCACTTT CASSLGIFANSPLHF
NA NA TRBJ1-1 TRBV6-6 TGTGCCAGCAGCATCAGAACTATGAACACTGAAGCTTTCTTT CASSIRTMNTEAFF
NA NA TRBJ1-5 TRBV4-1 TGCGCCAGCAGCCAAGATGTAAAGCTTATATCGCCCCAGCATTTT CASSQDVKLISPQHF
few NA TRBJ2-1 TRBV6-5 TGTGCCAGCAGTTATAGCGAATCTAATGAGCAGTTCTTC CASSYSESNEQFF
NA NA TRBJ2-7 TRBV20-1 TGCAGTGTCCCTCTCCGGAGCTCCTACGAGCAGTACTTC CSVPLRSSYEQYF
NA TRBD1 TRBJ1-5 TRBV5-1 TGCGCCAGCAGCCTAGACAGGGGGACCCAGCCCCAGCATTTT CASSLDRGTQPQHF
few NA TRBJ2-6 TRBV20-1 TGCAGTGCTAGTAGTGTTGGGGCCAACGTCCTGACTTTC CSASSVGANVLTF
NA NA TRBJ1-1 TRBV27 TGTGCCAGCAGATCAAGGGGGAGCACTGAAGCTTTCTTT CASRSRGSTEAFF
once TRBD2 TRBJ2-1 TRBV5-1 TGCGCCAGCAGCCCTTACAAAGCGGGAGGGCTCGGCTCCTACAATGAGCAGTTCTTC CASSPYKAGGLGSYNEQFF
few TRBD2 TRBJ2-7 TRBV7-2 TGTGCCAGCAGCAATCTCGGCGGGACTAGCATAAGCGAGCAGTACTTC CASSNLGGTSISEQYF
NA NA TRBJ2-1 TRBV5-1 TGCGCCAGCAGCTCTGACCCTTCCTACAATGAGCAGTTCTTC CASSSDPSYNEQFF
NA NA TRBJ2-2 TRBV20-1 TGCAGTGCTAGGAAGAGCACCGGGGAGCTGTTTTTT CSARKSTGELFF
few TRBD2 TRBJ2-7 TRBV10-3 TGTGCCATCAGTGCAAGGCCGGGAGGGTCCAGCGACGAGCAGTACTTC CAISARPGGSSDEQYF
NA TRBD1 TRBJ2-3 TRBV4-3 TGCGCCAGCAGCCAAGATAATGGACAGGGCACAGATACGCAGTATTTT CASSQDNGQGTDTQYF
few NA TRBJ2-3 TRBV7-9 TGTGCCAGCAGCCCCCGTGGGGGCGGACGCACAGATACGCAGTATTTT CASSPRGGGRTDTQYF
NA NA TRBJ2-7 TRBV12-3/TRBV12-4 TGTGCCAGCAGTTTTGGGGGGGCCTTCTACGAGCAGTACTTC CASSFGGAFYEQYF
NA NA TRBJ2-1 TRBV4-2 TGTGCCAGCAGCCAGCGACCTAGGAACAATGAGCAGTTCTTC CASSQRPRNNEQFF
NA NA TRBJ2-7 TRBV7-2 TGTGCCAGCAGCTTAGAGTGGGGCCCCTACGAGCAGTACTTC CASSLEWGPYEQYF
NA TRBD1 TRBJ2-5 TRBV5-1 TGCGCCAGCAGCTACAGTGGGACAGTCGAGCAAGAGACCCAGTACTTC CASSYSGTVEQETQYF
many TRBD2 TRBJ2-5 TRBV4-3 TGCGCCAGCAGCCGTACCCACGGACTAGCGGGGTTTCAAGAGACCCAGTACTTC CASSRTHGLAGFQETQYF
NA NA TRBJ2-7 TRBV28 TGTGCCAGCAGTCCTCGGGGCGGGACGGAAGACGAGCAGTACTTC CASSPRGGTEDEQYF
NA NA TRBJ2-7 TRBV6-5 TGTGTCAGCAGTTACGTCGGCAGGGGCTACGAGCAGTACTTC CVSSYVGRGYEQYF
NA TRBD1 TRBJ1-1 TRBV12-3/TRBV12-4 TGTGCCAGCAGTACTCCCGGGACAGAGACTGAAGCTTTCTTT CASSTPGTETEAFF
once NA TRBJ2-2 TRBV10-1 TGCGCCAGCAGTGCTGGGGGGGCCACCGGGGAGCTGTTTTTT CASSAGGATGELFF
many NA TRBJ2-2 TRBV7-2 TGTGCCAGCAGCTTAGCTACCGGGGAGCTGTTTTTT CASSLATGELFF
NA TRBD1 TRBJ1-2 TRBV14 TGTGCCAGCAGCCAAGTCGAGACAGGGATGTGCGGCTACACCTTC CASSQVETGMCGYTF
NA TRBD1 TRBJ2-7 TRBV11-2 TGTGCCAGCAGCTACAGACAGGGGTCCTACGAGCAGTACTTC CASSYRQGSYEQYF
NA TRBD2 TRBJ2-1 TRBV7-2 TGTGCCAGCAGTTCGAAAACTAGCGGGAGGGCAGGAAGTGAGCAGTTCTTC CASSSKTSGRAGSEQFF
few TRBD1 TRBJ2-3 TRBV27 TGTGCCAGCAGTTTTGGGGGGACAGGGAACACAGATACGCAGTATTTT CASSFGGTGNTDTQYF
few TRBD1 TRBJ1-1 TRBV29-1 TGCAGCGTTGGGGACAGGGGGTTTGAAGCTTTCTTT CSVGDRGFEAFF
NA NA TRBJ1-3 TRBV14 TGTGCCAGCAGCCTACACGGGGGAATTGGAAACACCATATATTTT CASSLHGGIGNTIYF
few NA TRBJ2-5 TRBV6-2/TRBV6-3 TGTGCCAGCAGCCTGACCGAGAGCGGCCCGGGGACCCAGTACTTC CASSLTESGPGTQYF
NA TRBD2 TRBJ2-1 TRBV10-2 TGCGCCAGCTCCACTAGCGGGAGAAGGAATGAGCAGTTCTTC CASSTSGRRNEQFF
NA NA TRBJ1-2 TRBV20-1 TGCAGTGCTAGGAGGGGAGGCTATGGCTACACCTTC CSARRGGYGYTF
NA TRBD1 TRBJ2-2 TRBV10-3 TGTGCCATCAGTGGAAGGACAGGGAAAGGTGTCTTGGACACCGGGGAGCTGTTTTTT CAISGRTGKGVLDTGELFF